The 23 T cell receptor beta chains below were found in one sample sequenced in a study of shared clonotypes between healthy human individuals. The method was immunoSEQ multiplex PCR; TCRdb's version includes in-frame clones alone and lacks a portion of them. Of about 960,000 clones listed, less than 85% were seen once; the top ten hold about 1.5%. The source material was memory CD4+ T cells sorted from blood. Subset: CD45RA-negative fraction. The origin of the receptors is a man aged 18-30 years in good health.

This rearrangement joins TRBV27 to TRBJ1-1, with no clear D. The CDR3 loop spans 14 amino acids. The germline V gene encodes CDR1 MNHEY and CDR2 SMNVEV (reference sequence). Trimming pared 3 bases from V and 1 base from J, leaving 9 bases between. The CDR3 coding sequence is TGTGCCAGCAGTTTTCAGATAGGGAACACTGAAGCTTTCTTT. Translating gives CASSFQIGNTEAFF.

This chain joins TRBV6-1 and TRBJ1-6; a possible D gene is TRBD1 (5 bases). The germline gives CDR1 MNHNS, CDR2 SASEGT. V lost 7 bases and J 8 bases, leaving 18 bases between the germline ends. The CDR3 runs 15 residues. The CDR3 nucleotides are TGTGCCAGCATTTCAGAGGCAGGGATGTATTCACCCCTCCACTTT. It codes for CASISEAGMYSPLHF.

The chain is built from TRBV18 and TRBJ2-5; tentative D call: TRBD2 (5 bases). Germline V gene lookup returns CDR1 KGHSH and CDR2 LQKENI. This CDR3 contains 13 residues. V lost 4 bases, J lost 4 bases, and 10 bases lay in between. CDR3 amino acids: CASSRGVTETQYF. DNA for the CDR3: TGTGCCAGCTCACGGGGAGTCACAGAGACCCAGTACTTC.

The V gene is TRBV27, the J gene TRBJ2-7; 9 nucleotides line up with TRBD1. Trimming took 6 bases from V and 3 from J; bases not matched to a gene: 6. Germline-derived CDR1 and CDR2 are MNHEY and SMNVEV (reference sequence). CDR3 length: 14 amino acids. CDR3 protein: CASRVGTGLYEQYF. The CDR3 DNA sequence: TGTGCCAGCAGGGTCGGGACAGGGCTCTACGAGCAGTACTTC.

V and J are TRBV5-5 and TRBJ1-1, with D uncertain. Per the germline V gene, CDR1 is SGHKS and CDR2 is YYEKEE (reference sequence). CDR3 size: 15 residues. The ends were cut back, 0 bases at V and 5 bases at J, with 14 bases in the middle. CDR3 protein: CASSLGRWWVTEAFF. In DNA form, the CDR3 reads TGTGCCAGCAGCTTGGGGCGTTGGTGGGTAACTGAAGCTTTCTTT.

The rearrangement links TRBV5-4 to TRBJ2-1; 8 bases align to TRBD1. The CDR3 runs to 14 residues. Unmatched junction bases numbered 7, after V lost 3 bases and J lost 8 bases. Per germline, CDR1 SGHNT and CDR2 YYREEE (reference sequence). CDR3 region: CASSYDRGSDEQFF. In nucleotides, the CDR3 is TGTGCCAGCAGCTACGACAGGGGTAGCGATGAGCAGTTCTTC.

V gene TRBV4-1 combines with J gene TRBJ1-2; TRBD1 aligns across 10 bases. Trimming cost V 2 bases and J 3 bases; bases outside gene matches: 6. CDR1 and CDR2 (germline): MGHRA, YSYEKL. The CDR3 is made up of 16 amino acids. The CDR3 reads CASSQPDRGRDYGYTF. The CDR3 nucleotides read TGCGCCAGCAGCCAACCCGACAGGGGGCGCGACTATGGCTACACCTTC.

There are a few counts of this clone. The chain has TRBV11-2 and TRBJ2-5; 7 nucleotides align to TRBD1. Looked up from germline, CDR1 is SGHAT and CDR2 is FQNNGV. V gave up 0 bases and J gave up 7 bases; unmatched junction bases: 5. The CDR3 loop spans 14 amino acids. The CDR3 region is CASSLERGQVTQYF. DNA for the CDR3: TGTGCCAGCAGCTTAGAGAGGGGGCAGGTGACCCAGTACTTC.

The V call is TRBV18, the J call TRBJ1-3; D unresolved. The CDR3 loop spans 13 amino acids. In germline, CDR1 is KGHSH, CDR2 LQKENI. Trimming pared 3 bases from V and 4 bases from J, leaving 7 bases between. This chain's CDR3 is CASSPTRGNTIYF. CDR3 nucleotides: TGTGCCAGCTCACCGACGAGGGGAAACACCATATATTTT.

This chain uses TRBV2 with TRBJ2-5; TRBD2 agrees at 12 bases. V lost 6 bases to trimming and J lost 4 bases; unmatched junction nucleotides: 3. The CDR3 sequence is 14 residues long. Per germline, CDR1 SNHLY and CDR2 FYNNEI. The CDR3 DNA follows: TGTGCCAGCAGGACTAGCGGGGGTGCAGAGACCCAGTACTTC. It is translated as CASRTSGGAETQYF.

The V call is TRBV18, the J call TRBJ2-7; 9 nucleotides agree with TRBD1. Per germline, CDR1 KGHSH and CDR2 LQKENI. The ends lost 1 base at V and 7 bases at J; junction bases unmatched: 5. The CDR3 has 14 amino acids. The CDR3 here is CASSPQQGAKEQYF. The DNA for the CDR3 is TGTGCCAGCTCACCACAACAGGGGGCGAAAGAGCAGTACTTC.

V and J are TRBV9 and TRBJ1-3, with 10 nucleotides matching TRBD1. This CDR3 region has 16 residues. With 2 bases clipped from V and 4 bases from J, the junction kept 6 bases outside the gene matches. The germline CDR1 and CDR2 sequences are SGDLS and YYNGEE. CDR3 DNA sequence: TGTGCCAGCAGCGTCCGGACAGGGGGGCCCGGAAACACCATATATTTT. Translating it yields CASSVRTGGPGNTIYF.

V is TRBV10-3 and J is TRBJ1-5, with D perhaps matching TRBD1 (5 bases). Germline loops: CDR1 ENHRY, CDR2 SYGVKD. Trimming took off 6 bases at V and 4 bases at J, with 16 bases between the two ends. The CDR3 spans 15 residues. The CDR3 is CAISPGTAPNQPQHF. For the CDR3, the DNA is TGTGCCATCAGCCCCGGGACGGCTCCGAATCAGCCCCAGCATTTT.

The rearrangement uses TRBV27 and TRBJ2-1, with TRBD2 matching 9 bases. From germline, CDR1 is MNHEY and CDR2 SMNVEV (reference sequence). This CDR3 is built from 15 residues. V dropped 5 bases and J dropped 3; count of bases not matched to a gene: 5. In nucleotides, the CDR3 is TGTGCCAGCAGTCTCCCTAGCGGGAACTACAATGAGCAGTTCTTC. Translating it yields CASSLPSGNYNEQFF.

V is TRBV7-3 and J is TRBJ2-5; no reliable D call. The CDR3 totals 13 residues. Trimming stripped 5 bases from V and 4 bases from J, with 11 bases between. CDR1 and CDR2 (germline): SGHTA, FQGTGA. The CDR3 region is CASSPDPGETQYF. The DNA for the CDR3 is TGTGCCAGCAGCCCGGATCCTGGAGAGACCCAGTACTTC.

The chain combines TRBV5-6 with TRBJ2-5, with a possible D match to TRBD1 (5 bases). V was trimmed by 0 bases and J by 7 bases, leaving 13 bases between them. Germline loops: CDR1 SGHDT, CDR2 YYEEEE. The CDR3 sequence is 14 residues long. The CDR3 region has the DNA TGTGCCAGCAGCTTGGGACAGACAACGGGGACCCAGTACTTC. This translates into CASSLGQTTGTQYF.

As to this clone: A much larger clone lies a single base off, so this may be a read error. V and J are TRBV2 and TRBJ2-3; D not resolved. The CDR3 contains 11 residues. Germline lookup yields CDR1 SNHLY and CDR2 FYNNEI. V lost 7 bases and J lost 1, with 3 bases in between. The CDR3 DNA reads as TGTGCCAGCAAAGGCACAGATACGCAGTATTTT. Its protein product is CASKGTDTQYF.

The CDR3 nucleotides read TGCGCCAGCAGCCCATCGGGAGCGAGAACAGATACGCAGTATTTT. Protein sequence: CASSPSGARTDTQYF. The chain uses TRBV4-3 and TRBJ2-3; D perhaps matches TRBD2 (6 bases). The CDR3 totals 15 residues. CDR1 is LGHNA and CDR2 is YSLEER in the germline V gene. Trimming took off 4 bases at V and 3 bases at J, with 14 bases between the two ends.

J is TRBJ1-1 and V is TRBV4-3; possible D gene TRBD1, 6 bases. Trimming took off 4 bases at V and 4 bases at J, with 19 bases between the two ends. The CDR3 is 16 residues long. Germline loops: CDR1 LGHNA, CDR2 YSLEER. The CDR3 nucleotides are TGCGCCAGCAGCCTCTCATCGGGGGGCTTGTTCACTGAAGCTTTCTTT. This sequence encodes CASSLSSGGLFTEAFF.

In the case of this clone: A much larger clonotype is one base distant, so this may be a read error. J is TRBJ2-5 and V is TRBV10-3; D is undetermined. CDR3 size: 14 residues. Trimming shortened V by 2 bases and J by 1 base, and 8 bases separated the two germline ends. Germline CDR1 ENHRY, CDR2 SYGVKD. CDR3 in amino acids: CAISEPPAQETQYF. The DNA of the CDR3 is TGTGCCATCAGTGAGCCTCCAGCCCAAGAGACCCAGTACTTC.

The chain is built from TRBV14 and TRBJ1-2; D remains unclear. From germline, CDR1 is SGHDN and CDR2 FVKESK. With 0 bases removed from V and 4 bases from J, the gap between germline ends came to 9 bases. CDR3 size: 14 residues. CDR3 amino acids: CASSQDLDLYGYTF. The DNA for the CDR3 is TGTGCCAGCAGCCAAGATTTGGACCTCTATGGCTACACCTTC.

As regards this clone: Other DNA sequences of this sample code for an identical CDR3. V is TRBV6-1 and J is TRBJ1-1; no definite D call. There are 14 residues in the CDR3. Germline-derived CDR1 and CDR2 are MNHNS and SASEGT. Trimming stripped 1 base from V and 1 base from J, with 7 bases between. Here the CDR3 reads CASSEGRKNTEAFF. As DNA, the CDR3 is TGTGCCAGCAGTGAAGGTAGGAAGAACACTGAAGCTTTCTTT.

The rearrangement uses TRBV25-1 and TRBJ1-6, with unresolved D. CDR3 length: 15 amino acids. Germline-derived CDR1 and CDR2 are MGHDK and SYGVNS. With 2 bases removed from V and 5 bases from J, the gap between germline ends came to 10 bases. CDR3 amino acids: CASSEVKTNNSPLHF. Written as DNA, the CDR3 is TGTGCCAGCAGTGAAGTAAAGACCAATAATTCACCCCTCCACTTT.